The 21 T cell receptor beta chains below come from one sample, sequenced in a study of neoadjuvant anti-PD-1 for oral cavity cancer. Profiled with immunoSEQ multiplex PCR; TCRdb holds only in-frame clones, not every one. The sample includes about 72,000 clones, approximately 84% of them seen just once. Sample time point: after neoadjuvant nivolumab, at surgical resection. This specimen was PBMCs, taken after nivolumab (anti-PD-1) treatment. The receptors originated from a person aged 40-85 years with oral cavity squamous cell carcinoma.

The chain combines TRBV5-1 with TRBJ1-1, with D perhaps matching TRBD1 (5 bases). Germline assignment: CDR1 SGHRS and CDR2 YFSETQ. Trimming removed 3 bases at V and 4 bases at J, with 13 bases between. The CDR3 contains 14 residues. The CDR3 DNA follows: TGCGCCAGCAGCTCCTGGGGGGAAGGCACTGAAGCTTTCTTT. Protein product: CASSSWGEGTEAFF.

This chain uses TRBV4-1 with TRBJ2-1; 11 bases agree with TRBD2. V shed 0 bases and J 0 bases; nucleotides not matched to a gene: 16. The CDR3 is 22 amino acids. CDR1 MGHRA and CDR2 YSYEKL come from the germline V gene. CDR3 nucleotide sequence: TGCGCCAGCAGCCAAGATGGTAGGTCTAGCGGGAGGTCCCAGAGCTCCTACAATGAGCAGTTCTTC. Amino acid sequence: CASSQDGRSSGRSQSSYNEQFF.

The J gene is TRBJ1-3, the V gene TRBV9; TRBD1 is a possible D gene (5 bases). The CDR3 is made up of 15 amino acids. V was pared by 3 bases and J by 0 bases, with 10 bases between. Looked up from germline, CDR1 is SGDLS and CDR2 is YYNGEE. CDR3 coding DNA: TGTGCCAGCAGCGACGTAAGGGGCTCTGGAAACACCATATATTTT. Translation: CASSDVRGSGNTIYF.

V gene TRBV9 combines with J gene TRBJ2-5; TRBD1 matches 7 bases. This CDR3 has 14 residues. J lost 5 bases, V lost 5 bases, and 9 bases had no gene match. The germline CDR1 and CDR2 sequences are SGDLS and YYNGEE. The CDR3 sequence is CASSIDRVGETQYF. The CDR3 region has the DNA TGTGCCAGCAGTATAGACAGGGTTGGCGAGACCCAGTACTTC. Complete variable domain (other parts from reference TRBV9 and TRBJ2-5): DSGVTQTPKHLITATGQRVTLRCSPRSGDLSVYWYQQSLDQGLQFLIQYYNGEERAKGNILERFSAQQFPDLHSELNLSSLELGDSALYFCASSIDRVGETQYFGPGTRLLVL.

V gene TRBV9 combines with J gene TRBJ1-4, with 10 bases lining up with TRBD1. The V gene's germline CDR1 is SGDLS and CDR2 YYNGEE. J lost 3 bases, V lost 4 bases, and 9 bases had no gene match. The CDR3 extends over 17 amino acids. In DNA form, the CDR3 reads TGTGCCAGCAGCTCAAAGGACAGGGGGGAGGCTAATGAAAAACTGTTTTTT. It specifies CASSSKDRGEANEKLFF. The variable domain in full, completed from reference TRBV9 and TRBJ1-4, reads DSGVTQTPKHLITATGQRVTLRCSPRSGDLSVYWYQQSLDQGLQFLIQYYNGEERAKGNILERFSAQQFPDLHSELNLSSLELGDSALYFCASSSKDRGEANEKLFFGSGTQLSVL.

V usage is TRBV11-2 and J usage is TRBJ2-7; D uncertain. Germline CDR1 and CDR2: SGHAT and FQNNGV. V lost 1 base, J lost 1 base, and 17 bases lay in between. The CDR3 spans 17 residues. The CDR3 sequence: CASSLAKWGESSYEQYF. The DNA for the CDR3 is TGTGCCAGCAGCTTAGCAAAATGGGGTGAGTCGTCCTACGAGCAGTACTTC.

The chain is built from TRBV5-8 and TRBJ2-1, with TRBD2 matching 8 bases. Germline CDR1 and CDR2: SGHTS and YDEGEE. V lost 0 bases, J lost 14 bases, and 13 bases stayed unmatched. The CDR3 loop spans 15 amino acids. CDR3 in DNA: TGTGCCAGCAGCTTGGAGTTAGCGGGAAAGCCCCATAAGTTCTTC. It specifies CASSLELAGKPHKFF.

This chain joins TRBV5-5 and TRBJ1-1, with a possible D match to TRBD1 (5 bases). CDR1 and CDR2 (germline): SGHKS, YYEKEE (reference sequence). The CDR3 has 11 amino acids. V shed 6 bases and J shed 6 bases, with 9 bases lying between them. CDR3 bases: TGTGCCAGCATGGGGCGGTCTGAAGCTTTCTTT. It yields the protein CASMGRSEAFF. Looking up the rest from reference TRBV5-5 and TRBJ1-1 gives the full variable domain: DAGVTQSPTHLIKTRGQQVTLRCSPISGHKSVSWYQQVLGQGPQFIFQYYEKEERGRGNFPDRFSARQFPNYSSELNVNALLLGDSALYLCASMGRSEAFFGQGTRLTVV.

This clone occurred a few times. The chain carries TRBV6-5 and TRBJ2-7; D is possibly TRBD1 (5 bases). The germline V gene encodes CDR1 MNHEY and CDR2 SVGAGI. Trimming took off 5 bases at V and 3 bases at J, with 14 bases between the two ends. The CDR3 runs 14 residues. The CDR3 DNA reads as TGTGCCAGCAGTCAGACAGCGTTGGGCTACGAGCAGTACTTC. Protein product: CASSQTALGYEQYF.

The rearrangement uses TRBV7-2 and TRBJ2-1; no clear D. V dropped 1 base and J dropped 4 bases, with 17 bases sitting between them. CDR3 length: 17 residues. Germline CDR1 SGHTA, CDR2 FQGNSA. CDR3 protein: CASSLDPRRRSYNEQFF. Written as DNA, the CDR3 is TGTGCCAGCAGCTTAGACCCCCGTAGGCGTTCTTACAATGAGCAGTTCTTC.

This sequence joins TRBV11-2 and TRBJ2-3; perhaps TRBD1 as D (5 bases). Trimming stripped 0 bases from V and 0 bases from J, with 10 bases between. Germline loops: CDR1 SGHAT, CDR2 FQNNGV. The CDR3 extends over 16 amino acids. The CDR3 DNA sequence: TGTGCCAGCAGCTTAGATGGGGCCAGTAGCACAGATACGCAGTATTTT. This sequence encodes CASSLDGASSTDTQYF.

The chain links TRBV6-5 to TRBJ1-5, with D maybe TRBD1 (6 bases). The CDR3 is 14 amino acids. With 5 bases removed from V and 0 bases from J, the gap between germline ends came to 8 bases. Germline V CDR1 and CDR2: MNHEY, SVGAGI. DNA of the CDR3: TGTGCCAGCAGTCAGGGGCGTAGCAATCAGCCCCAGCATTTT. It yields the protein CASSQGRSNQPQHF.

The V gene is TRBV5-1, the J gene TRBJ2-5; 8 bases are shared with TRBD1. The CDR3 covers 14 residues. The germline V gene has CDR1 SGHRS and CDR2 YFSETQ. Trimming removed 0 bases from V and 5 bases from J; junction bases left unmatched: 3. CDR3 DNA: TGCGCCAGCAGCTTGGAGACAGGGGTCGAGACCCAGTACTTC. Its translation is CASSLETGVETQYF.

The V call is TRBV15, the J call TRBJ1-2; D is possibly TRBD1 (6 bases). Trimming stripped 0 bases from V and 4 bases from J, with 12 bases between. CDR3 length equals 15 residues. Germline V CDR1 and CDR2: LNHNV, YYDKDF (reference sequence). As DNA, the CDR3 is TGTGCCACCAGCAGAGATCCAGGGGTGGGCTATGGCTACACCTTC. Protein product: CATSRDPGVGYGYTF. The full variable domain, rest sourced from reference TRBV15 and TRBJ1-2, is DAMVIQNPRYQVTQFGKPVTLSCSQTLNHNVMYWYQQKSSQAPKLLFHYYDKDFNNEADTPDNFQSRRPNTSFCFLDIRSPGLGDTAMYLCATSRDPGVGYGYTFGSGTRLTVV.

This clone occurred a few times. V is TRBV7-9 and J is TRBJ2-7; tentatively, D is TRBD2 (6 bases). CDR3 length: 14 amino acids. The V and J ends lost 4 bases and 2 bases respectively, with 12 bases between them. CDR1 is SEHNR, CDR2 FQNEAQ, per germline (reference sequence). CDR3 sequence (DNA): TGTGCCAGCAGCTCCCGGGACTTTACCTACGAGCAGTACTTC. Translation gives CASSSRDFTYEQYF.

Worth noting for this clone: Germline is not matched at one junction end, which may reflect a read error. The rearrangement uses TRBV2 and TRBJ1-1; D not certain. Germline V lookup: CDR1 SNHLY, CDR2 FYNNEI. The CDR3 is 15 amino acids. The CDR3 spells CAGSENRLSNTEAFF. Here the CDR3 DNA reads TGTGCCGGCAGTGAGAATAGGCTTTCGAACACTGAAGCTTTCTTT.

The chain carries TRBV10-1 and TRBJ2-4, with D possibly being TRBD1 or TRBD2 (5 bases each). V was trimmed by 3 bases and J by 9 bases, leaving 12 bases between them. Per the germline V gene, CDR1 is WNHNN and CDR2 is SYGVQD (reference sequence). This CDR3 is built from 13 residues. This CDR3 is CASSDSLRGIQYF. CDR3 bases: TGCGCCAGCAGTGACTCCCTGAGGGGCATTCAGTACTTC.

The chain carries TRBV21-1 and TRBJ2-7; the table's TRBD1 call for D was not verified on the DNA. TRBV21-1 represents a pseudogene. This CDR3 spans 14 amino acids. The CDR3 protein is CASTIRQGAAEQYF. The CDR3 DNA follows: TGTGCCAGCACAATAAGACAGGGGGCTGCCGAGCAGTACTTC.

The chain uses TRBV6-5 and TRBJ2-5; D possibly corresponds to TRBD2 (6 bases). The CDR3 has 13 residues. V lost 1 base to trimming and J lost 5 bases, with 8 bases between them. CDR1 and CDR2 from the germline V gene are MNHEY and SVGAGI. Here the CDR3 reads CASSYYGGETQYF. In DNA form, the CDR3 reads TGTGCCAGCAGTTACTACGGGGGTGAGACCCAGTACTTC.

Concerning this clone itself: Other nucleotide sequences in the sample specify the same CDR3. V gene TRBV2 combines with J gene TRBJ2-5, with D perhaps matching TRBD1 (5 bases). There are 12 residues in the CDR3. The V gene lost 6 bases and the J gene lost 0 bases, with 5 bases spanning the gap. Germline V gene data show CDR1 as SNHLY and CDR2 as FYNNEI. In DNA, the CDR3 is TGTGCCAGCAGGGACAACCAAGAGACCCAGTACTTC. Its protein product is CASRDNQETQYF.

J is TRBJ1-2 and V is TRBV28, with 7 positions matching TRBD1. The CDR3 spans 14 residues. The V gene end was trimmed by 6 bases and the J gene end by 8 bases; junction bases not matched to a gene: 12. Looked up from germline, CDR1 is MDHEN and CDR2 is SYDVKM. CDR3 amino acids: CASSSTGAWGGYTF. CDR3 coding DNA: TGTGCCAGCAGCTCCACAGGGGCCTGGGGAGGCTACACCTTC.